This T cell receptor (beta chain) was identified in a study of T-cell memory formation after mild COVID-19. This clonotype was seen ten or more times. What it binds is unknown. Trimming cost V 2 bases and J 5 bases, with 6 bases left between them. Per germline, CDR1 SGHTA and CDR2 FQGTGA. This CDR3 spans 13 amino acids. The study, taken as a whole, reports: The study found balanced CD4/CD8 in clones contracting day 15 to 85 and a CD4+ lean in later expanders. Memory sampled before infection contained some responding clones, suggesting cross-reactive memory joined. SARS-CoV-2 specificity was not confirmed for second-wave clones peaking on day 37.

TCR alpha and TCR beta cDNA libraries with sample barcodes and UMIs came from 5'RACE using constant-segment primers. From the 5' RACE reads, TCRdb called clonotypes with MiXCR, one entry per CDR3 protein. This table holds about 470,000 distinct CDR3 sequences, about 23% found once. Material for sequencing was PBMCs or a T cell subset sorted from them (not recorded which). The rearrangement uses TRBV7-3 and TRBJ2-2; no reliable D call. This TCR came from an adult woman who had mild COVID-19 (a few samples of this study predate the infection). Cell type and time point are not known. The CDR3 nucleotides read TGTGCCAGCAGCTTAGTCCCAACCGGGGAGCTGTTTTTT. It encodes CASSLVPTGELFF.